The clone carrying this TCR beta chain has more than one count but fewer than ten. Its antigen remains unidentified. With 60 Vbeta and 13 Jbeta primers, the PCR was carried out. Sequenced by immunoSEQ multiplex PCR; TCRdb stores in-frame clones only, minus some. Of around 130,000 clones detected, over 8% appear once; the ten largest clones hold 5% to 7%. Germline loops: CDR1 MGHRA, CDR2 YSYEKL. The V end lost 0 bases, the J end lost 0 bases, and 9 bases lay between the germline ends. The CDR3 covers 15 residues. These data come from a study of cytomegalovirus exposure and HLA in healthy donors. Study as a whole: Of 300 to 500 genotyped donors, roughly 81% grouped in the Caucasian-associated ancestry cluster.

Points from the study as a whole: As a later analysis showed, a missense DCLRE1C variant was linked to trimming of TCR beta V- and J-genes. As was reported, the classifier diagnosed cytomegalovirus status with high specificity and sensitivity.

The sample taken for sequencing was PBMCs. The receptor's source is a man aged 35-49 years in good health and CMV-seronegative. This chain connects TRBV4-1 to TRBJ2-7, with D hard to call. The CDR3 protein is CASSQDRGSSYEQYF. CDR3 in DNA: TGCGCCAGCAGCCAAGATCGCGGCAGCTCCTACGAGCAGTACTTC.